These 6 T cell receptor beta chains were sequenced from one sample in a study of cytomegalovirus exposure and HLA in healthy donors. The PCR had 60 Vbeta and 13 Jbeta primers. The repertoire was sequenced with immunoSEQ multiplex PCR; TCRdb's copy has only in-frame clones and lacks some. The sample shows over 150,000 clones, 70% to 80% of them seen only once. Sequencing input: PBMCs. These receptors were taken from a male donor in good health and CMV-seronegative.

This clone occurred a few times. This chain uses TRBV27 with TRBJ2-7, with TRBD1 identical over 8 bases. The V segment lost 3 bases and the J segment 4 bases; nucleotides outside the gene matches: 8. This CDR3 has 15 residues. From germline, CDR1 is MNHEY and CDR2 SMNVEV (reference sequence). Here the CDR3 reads CASSFGAQGGYEQYF. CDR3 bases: TGTGCCAGCAGTTTTGGGGCACAGGGGGGATACGAGCAGTACTTC.

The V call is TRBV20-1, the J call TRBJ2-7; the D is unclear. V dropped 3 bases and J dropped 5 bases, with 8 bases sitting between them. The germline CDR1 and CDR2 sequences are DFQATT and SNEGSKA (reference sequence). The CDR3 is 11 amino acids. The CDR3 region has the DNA TGCAGTGCTAGTAACAGCAACGAGCAGTACTTC. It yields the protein CSASNSNEQYF.

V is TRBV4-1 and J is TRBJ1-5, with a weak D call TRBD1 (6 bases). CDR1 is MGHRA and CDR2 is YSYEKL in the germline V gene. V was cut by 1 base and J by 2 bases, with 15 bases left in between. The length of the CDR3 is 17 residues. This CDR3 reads CASSQVLGRGGNQPQHF. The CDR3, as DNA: TGCGCCAGCAGCCAAGTTCTGGGCAGGGGTGGCAATCAGCCCCAGCATTTT.

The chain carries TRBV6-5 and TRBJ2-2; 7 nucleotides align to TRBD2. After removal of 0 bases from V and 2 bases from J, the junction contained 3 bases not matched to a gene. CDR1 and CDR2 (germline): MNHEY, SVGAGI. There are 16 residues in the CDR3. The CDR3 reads CASSYSGGPNTGELFF. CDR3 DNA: TGTGCCAGCAGTTACTCGGGAGGGCCCAACACCGGGGAGCTGTTTTTT.

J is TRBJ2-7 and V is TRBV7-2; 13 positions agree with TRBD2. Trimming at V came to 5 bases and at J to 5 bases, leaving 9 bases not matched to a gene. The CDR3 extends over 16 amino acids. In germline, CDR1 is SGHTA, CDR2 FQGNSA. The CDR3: CASSRNTGLAGDEQYF. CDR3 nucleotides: TGTGCCAGCAGCCGTAACACAGGACTAGCGGGAGACGAGCAGTACTTC.

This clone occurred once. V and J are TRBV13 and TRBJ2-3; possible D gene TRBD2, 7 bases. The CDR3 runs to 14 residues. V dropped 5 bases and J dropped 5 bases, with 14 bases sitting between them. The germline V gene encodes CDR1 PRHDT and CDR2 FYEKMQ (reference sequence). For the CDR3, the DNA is TGTGCCAGCAGCCCCCGGGGGGCGGAAGATACGCAGTATTTT. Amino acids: CASSPRGAEDTQYF.